The clone carrying this T cell receptor beta chain came up once. This sample is part of a study of blood T cell repertoires in COVID-19. Across the study: Donors in the United States, Italy and Spain gave samples during acute or convalescent COVID-19. Sample material is recorded as cDNA or gDNA derived from T cells, B-cell-depleted T cells, or PBMCs.

Germline V gives CDR1 LGHDT, CDR2 YNNKEL (reference sequence). This CDR3 contains 18 residues. V was pared by 0 bases and J by 3 bases, with 4 bases of the junction left unmatched. Per the authors' pipeline: Amplification from reference gene primers served as the basis for estimated nucleated cell counts. TCRdb keeps only in-frame clones here, not all; method: immunoSEQ multiplex PCR. The V and J calls and clone size come from that table; D and trimming were worked out from the DNA. Among more than 95,000 clones listed, roughly four fifths were seen once. Sequencing was done on a sample of peripheral blood. This TCR was sampled from a man aged 45 to 65 with acute or convalescent COVID-19. The chain links TRBV3-1 (or the pseudogene TRBV3-2) to TRBJ2-3; 15 positions match TRBD2. The CDR3: CASSQEGLAGGGTDTQYF. For the CDR3, the DNA is TGTGCCAGCAGCCAAGAAGGACTAGCGGGAGGGGGGACAGATACGCAGTATTTT.